Sequencing of this TCR beta chain was carried out in a study of beta chain features in type 1 diabetes. Across the study: Analysis included over 100,000,000 sorted cells drawn from all samples.

Expressed TCRB transcripts were sequenced because the entire RNA isolate underwent reverse transcription. It was found that naive, central memory and regulatory T cell samples averaged approximately 3.5 million reads. Method: immunoSEQ multiplex PCR; TCRdb's copy keeps in-frame clones and lacks some. The repertoire includes 130,000 or so clones, about a tenth of them detected once, and approximately 0.68% sits in the top ten. This clone has only a few counts. CDR1 is SGHNT, CDR2 YYREEE, per germline (reference sequence). After removal of 1 base from V and 4 bases from J, the junction contained 13 bases not matched to a gene. The CDR3 spans 20 residues.

The chain combines TRBV5-4 with TRBJ2-6; 11 bases agree with TRBD1. The TCR comes from a man between 18 and 35 years old in good health. Sequenced: central memory CD4+ T cells from blood. The CDR3 spells CASSLWLGRDRGSGANVLTF. The CDR3 DNA is TGTGCCAGCAGCTTGTGGCTCGGCCGGGACAGGGGGTCCGGGGCCAACGTCCTGACTTTC.